These 10 T cell receptor beta chains were sequenced from one sample in a study of blood T cell repertoires in COVID-19. The repertoire was sequenced with immunoSEQ multiplex PCR; TCRdb's copy has only in-frame clones and lacks some. The table includes approximately 76,000 clones, about 90% detected once. Sequencing was done on a sample of peripheral blood. Receptors were obtained from a human donor in a cohort sampled during active COVID-19.

V and J are TRBV6-5 and TRBJ1-1; D is undetermined. In germline, CDR1 is MNHEY, CDR2 SVGAGI. Trimming stripped 2 bases from V and 0 bases from J, with 13 bases between. The CDR3 is made up of 16 amino acids. As DNA, the CDR3 is TGTGCCAGCAGTTACCGCGGGCCAGCAGTGAACACTGAAGCTTTCTTT. This codes for CASSYRGPAVNTEAFF.

The chain recombines TRBV14 with TRBJ2-2, with 8 bases matching TRBD1. Unmatched junction bases numbered 9, after V lost 4 bases and J lost 5 bases. This CDR3 spans 16 amino acids. In germline, CDR1 is SGHDN, CDR2 FVKESK. In DNA, the CDR3 is TGTGCCAGCAGCCTGCCATTTGGGACAGGAACCGGGGAGCTGTTTTTT. Translated, it gives CASSLPFGTGTGELFF.

The rearrangement joins TRBV15 to TRBJ1-4, with D perhaps matching TRBD1 (6 bases). The germline V gene encodes CDR1 LNHNV and CDR2 YYDKDF (reference sequence). V was clipped by 5 bases and J by 7 bases, with 14 bases between them. The CDR3 has 14 residues. The CDR3 sequence is CATSGQGPGEKLFF. CDR3 in DNA: TGTGCCACCAGCGGCCAGGGGCCGGGTGAAAAACTGTTTTTT.

V and J are TRBV7-6 and TRBJ1-3; no clear D. The CDR3 has 14 residues. V shed 5 bases and J shed 8 bases, with 16 bases lying between them. Germline V gene data show CDR1 as SGHVS and CDR2 as FNYEAQ. This CDR3 is CASSPLEVGDTIYF. The CDR3, as DNA: TGTGCCAGCAGCCCCCTTGAAGTCGGGGACACCATATATTTT.

The chain joins TRBV13 to TRBJ1-4; a possible D gene is TRBD1 (5 bases). The V and J ends lost 0 bases and 4 bases respectively, with 18 bases between them. Germline V lookup: CDR1 PRHDT, CDR2 FYEKMQ (reference sequence). CDR3 length: 18 amino acids. CDR3 in DNA: TGTGCCAGCAGCTTAGGCTCCCTCTTCAGGGAGGTTAATGAAAAACTGTTTTTT. It specifies CASSLGSLFREVNEKLFF.

With regard to this clone: Compared with germline, one end of the junction differs, possibly owing to a read error. This chain joins TRBV12-3 or TRBV12-4 and TRBJ1-1, with a possible D match to TRBD1 (5 bases). The CDR3 runs 13 residues. In DNA, the CDR3 is TGTGCCAGCAGTCCCCCAGGGAACCCTGAAGCTTTCTTT. As protein: CASSPPGNPEAFF.

The rearrangement joins TRBV6-1 to TRBJ2-7, with D possibly TRBD1 on 5 matching bases. Looked up from germline, CDR1 is MNHNS and CDR2 is SASEGT. V dropped 2 bases and J dropped 0 bases, with 8 bases sitting between them. This CDR3 is 14 amino acids long. The CDR3 nucleotides read TGTGCCAGCAGTGAATATCAGGGCTCCTACGAGCAGTACTTC. Amino acids: CASSEYQGSYEQYF.

The chain employs TRBV12-5 and TRBJ1-4; D unresolved. This CDR3 contains 15 residues. Germline loops: CDR1 LGHNT, CDR2 FRNRAP. Trimming removed 1 base at V and 7 bases at J, with 13 bases between. The DNA for the CDR3 is TGTGCTAGTGGTTTGGGGACTACCATGGGTGAAAAACTGTTTTTT. This translates into CASGLGTTMGEKLFF.

This chain links TRBV7-2 with TRBJ1-1, with D hard to call. Between the trimmed V and J ends, which lost 2 bases and 8 bases, there was a span of 12 bases. The CDR3 has 13 residues. CDR1 and CDR2 from the germline V gene are SGHTA and FQGNSA. CDR3 in amino acids: CASSLLGGSEAFF. The CDR3 DNA reads TGTGCCAGCAGCTTATTGGGAGGGAGCGAAGCTTTCTTT.

This rearrangement joins TRBV28 to TRBJ1-2; D call uncertain. The CDR3 has 12 residues. The germline V gene encodes CDR1 MDHEN and CDR2 SYDVKM. V gave up 3 bases and J gave up 7 bases, with 9 bases separating them. The CDR3 loop is CASSFSRSGYTF. The CDR3 DNA is TGTGCCAGCAGTTTCAGTCGGAGTGGCTACACCTTC.